This T cell receptor beta chain was documented in a study of Ad26.COV2.S vaccination and SARS-CoV-2 variants. Method: immunoSEQ multiplex PCR; TCRdb's copy keeps in-frame clones and lacks some. The table lists 360,000 or so clones, approximately 90% of them singletons. The treatment was: roughly 18 received Ad26.COV2.S at low or high dose, single or two shots; roughly five received placebo; per-sample allocation not given. Day 63 following the first vaccine or placebo injection was when the samples were taken. V gave up 1 base and J gave up 13 bases, with 16 bases separating them. Germline lookup yields CDR1 LGHNA and CDR2 YNFKEQ. The CDR3 is 14 residues long.

Sequenced material: peripheral blood, taken in a trial of Ad26.COV2.S vaccine versus placebo. The rearrangement uses TRBV4-2 and TRBJ1-4; D not resolved. The TCR was taken from a person aged 18-60 years who received the Ad26.COV2.S COVID-19 vaccine or a placebo. CDR3 bases: TGTGCCAGCAGCCAAGTTTGGACCCCGCATCGACTGTTTTTT. This sequence encodes CASSQVWTPHRLFF.